This T cell receptor beta chain is drawn from a study of shared clonotypes between healthy human individuals. Only in-frame clones appear in the TCRdb table, and some are missing; sequencing was by immunoSEQ multiplex PCR. The sample lists over a million clones; about 96% were seen once. The origin of this receptor is a man aged 30 to 45 in good health. The sample consisted of naive CD4+ T cells sorted from blood. Sample subset: CD45RA+ positively selected.

This chain's CDR3 is CASSSAGVRSEQYF. In DNA, the CDR3 is TGTGCCAGCAGCTCAGCAGGGGTCCGCTCCGAGCAGTACTTC. V gene TRBV5-6 combines with J gene TRBJ2-7; D is perhaps TRBD1 (6 bases). Germline CDR1 SGHDT, CDR2 YYEEEE. The CDR3 sequence is 14 residues long. With 3 bases removed from V and 6 bases from J, the gap between germline ends came to 16 bases.